This T cell receptor beta chain appears in the sequencing data of a study of long-term antiretroviral therapy in people with HIV. This clone has a handful of counts. The germline V gene has CDR1 SGHNT and CDR2 YYREEE (reference sequence). V shed 4 bases, J shed 6 bases, and the junction held 6 bases outside the gene matches. The CDR3 is 14 amino acids. Survey-level resolution applied to immunoSEQ assay v3.0. Clones were read by immunoSEQ multiplex PCR, and TCRdb kept only the in-frame ones, dropping some. Of 9,500 to 15,000 clones in the sample, around three quarters were seen once. This material consisted of unsorted PBMCs, taken 3.1 years before starting antiretroviral therapy. The TCR sequence derives from a man in his forties or fifties with HIV. V gene TRBV5-4 combines with J gene TRBJ2-4; TRBD2 aligns across 8 bases. CDR3 DNA sequence: TGTGCCAGCAGCCTGAGCGGGAGTATAAACATTCAGTACTTC. As protein: CASSLSGSINIQYF.